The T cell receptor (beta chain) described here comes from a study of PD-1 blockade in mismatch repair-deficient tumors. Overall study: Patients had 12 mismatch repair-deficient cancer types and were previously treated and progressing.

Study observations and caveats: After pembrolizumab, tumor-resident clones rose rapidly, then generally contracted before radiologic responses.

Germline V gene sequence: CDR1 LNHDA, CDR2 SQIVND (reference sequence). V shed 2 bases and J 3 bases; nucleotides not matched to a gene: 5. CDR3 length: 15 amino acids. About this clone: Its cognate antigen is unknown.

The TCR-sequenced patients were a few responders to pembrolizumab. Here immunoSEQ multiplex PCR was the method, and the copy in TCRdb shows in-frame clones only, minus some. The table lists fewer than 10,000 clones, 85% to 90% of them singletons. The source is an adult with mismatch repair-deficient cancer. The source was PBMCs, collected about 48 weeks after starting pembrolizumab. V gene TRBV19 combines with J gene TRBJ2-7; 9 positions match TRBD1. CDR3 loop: CASSITGQGGYEQYF. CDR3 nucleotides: TGTGCCAGTAGTATAACGGGACAGGGAGGCTACGAGCAGTACTTC.